A selection of T cell receptor beta chains follows, all from one sample in a study of Graves' ophthalmopathy and Graves' hyperthyroidism. TCRdb independently ran MiXCR on the multiplex PCR reads; one entry per CDR3 protein. The sample holds 580,000 or so distinct CDR3 sequences, under 40% seen once. The material sequenced was peripheral blood or thyroid tissue (not recorded which). Source of these receptors: an adult man with Graves' hyperthyroidism. Each CDR3 is given with its conserved first and last residue. Each record gives: D gene, V gene, J gene, clone size, CDR3 protein, CDR3 DNA. The D gene is left open where the match is weak. The listing skips clone size in some rows; elsewhere it reads once, few, many or a size class.

.	TRBV7-8	TRBJ2-5	many	CASSLGIQKGETQYF	TGTGCCAGCAGCTTAGGGATTCAAAAAGGGGAGACCCAGTACTTC
.	TRBV20-1	TRBJ2-5	.	CSAGGEETQYF	TGCAGTGCCGGAGGGGAAGAGACCCAGTACTTC
TRBD1	TRBV3-1	TRBJ2-5	.	CASSPGDRAMETQYF	TGTGCCAGCAGCCCTGGGGACAGGGCAATGGAGACCCAGTACTTC
.	TRBV20-1	TRBJ2-7	few	CSARDGVSYEQYF	TGCAGTGCTAGGGACGGGGTCTCCTACGAGCAGTACTTC
.	TRBV29-1	TRBJ1-5	.	CSVEGQPQHF	TGCAGCGTTGAGGGACAGCCCCAGCATTTT
.	TRBV6-6	TRBJ1-3	.	CTSTGQLNSGNTIYF	TGTACCAGCACTGGACAGCTCAACTCTGGAAACACCATATATTTT
TRBD1	TRBV9	TRBJ2-3	.	CASSGSTGVTDTQYF	TGTGCCAGCAGCGGATCTACAGGGGTAACGGATACGCAGTATTTT
TRBD2	TRBV9	TRBJ2-7	.	CASSVGGGNEQYF	TGTGCCAGCAGCGTAGGGGGAGGGAACGAGCAGTACTTC
.	TRBV6-5	TRBJ2-7	.	CASSYNFREQYF	TGTGCCAGCAGTTACAATTTCAGGGAGCAGTACTTC
.	TRBV7-9	TRBJ2-1	.	CASSKTNEQFF	TGTGCCAGCAGCAAAACCAATGAGCAGTTCTTC
.	TRBV29-1	TRBJ2-5	few	CSVLSWDIRHGETQYF	TGCAGCGTTTTGTCTTGGGACATCCGACACGGGGAGACCCAGTACTTC